The entry below describes one TCR beta chain. What it binds is not known. This record comes from a study of T-cell memory formation after mild COVID-19. Points from the study as a whole: Shrinking CD4+ clones were chiefly CM and EM; CD8+ ones were chiefly EMRA.

5'RACE with constant-segment primers yielded barcoded, UMI-tagged TCR alpha and TCR beta cDNA libraries. TCRdb re-analysed the 5' RACE reads in MiXCR, keeping a single row per CDR3 protein. Found here are more than 80,000 distinct CDR3 sequences, about a sixth of them singletons; the top ten hold 28%. Trimming left V 5 bases short and J 0 bases short, with 15 bases between. This CDR3 contains 16 residues. The germline V gene encodes CDR1 SEHNR and CDR2 FQNEAQ (reference sequence). Sequencing input: PBMCs or a T cell subset sorted from them (not recorded which). The source is an adult woman who had mild COVID-19 (a few samples of this study predate the infection). Cell type and time point are not known. The rearrangement joins TRBV7-9 to TRBJ2-3, with a tentative D call TRBD2 (6 bases). CDR3 DNA: TGTGCCAGCAGCCCGGGAGCGGGTACAAGCACAGATACGCAGTATTTT. Translated, it gives CASSPGAGTSTDTQYF.